This passage covers 30 T cell receptor beta chains from one sample sequenced in a study of blood T cells in healthy people across ages. A second PCR, run for about 7 to 11 cycles, used a sample-barcoded 5' primer plus a J-beta primer mix. Via MiXCR, TCRdb re-called the 5' RACE reads, giving one row per CDR3 protein. This table holds over a million distinct CDR3 sequences, 40% to 55% found once. Material for sequencing was blood. These receptors were collected from a woman aged 60-70 years in good health.

The rearrangement joins TRBV14 to TRBJ1-1, with D tentatively TRBD1 (6 bases). This CDR3 is built from 16 residues. In germline, CDR1 is SGHDN, CDR2 FVKESK. V dropped 1 base and J dropped 0 bases, with 12 bases sitting between them. CDR3 residues: CASSQVTGFMNTEAFF. CDR3 nucleotide sequence: TGTGCCAGCAGCCAAGTAACAGGGTTTATGAACACTGAAGCTTTCTTT. Full variable domain (missing parts from reference TRBV14 and TRBJ1-1): EAGVTQFPSHSVIEKGQTVTLRCDPISGHDNLYWYRRVMGKEIKFLLHFVKESKQDESGMPNNRFLAERTGGTYSTLKVQPAELEDSGVYFCASSQVTGFMNTEAFFGQGTRLTVV.

Note on this clonotype: A read error is possible here, since a much larger clone lies one base away. The chain employs TRBV7-2 and TRBJ2-7; tentatively, D is TRBD2 (5 bases). The CDR3 has 15 residues. V lost 3 bases and J 0 bases, leaving 12 bases between the germline ends. The germline gives CDR1 SGHTA, CDR2 FQGNSA. CDR3 loop: CASSFGSEPSYEQYF. Here the CDR3 DNA reads TGTGCCAGCAGCTTTGGTAGCGAACCCTCCTACGAGCAGTACTTC.

J is TRBJ2-6 and V is TRBV4-1; D is unclear. The CDR3 runs to 17 residues. CDR1 is MGHRA and CDR2 is YSYEKL in the germline V gene. Trimming left V 4 bases short and J 0 bases short, with 13 bases between. The CDR3 loop is CASSPFRATSGANVLTF. CDR3 nucleotides: TGCGCCAGCAGCCCATTTAGGGCTACCTCTGGGGCCAACGTCCTGACTTTC.

The V and J genes are TRBV29-1 and TRBJ2-3; D may correspond to TRBD1 or TRBD2 (5 bases each). The CDR3 runs to 13 residues. Germline values: CDR1 SQVTM, CDR2 ANQGSEA. The V gene lost 7 bases and the J gene lost 2 bases, with 13 bases spanning the gap. CDR3: CSATGRNTDTQYF. In nucleotides, the CDR3 is TGCAGCGCTACGGGGCGGAACACAGATACGCAGTATTTT.

This clonotype was observed a handful of times. J is TRBJ2-5 and V is TRBV20-1; D remains ambiguous. This CDR3 has 11 amino acids. Germline V gives CDR1 DFQATT, CDR2 SNEGSKA (reference sequence). V lost 8 bases and J lost 4, with 11 bases in between. The chain's CDR3 is CSYSAGETQYF. DNA for the CDR3: TGCAGTTATTCGGCCGGAGAGACCCAGTACTTC.

This chain connects TRBV7-2 to TRBJ1-2, with 7 positions matching TRBD1. The V and J ends lost 4 bases and 2 bases, in that order; junction bases with no gene match: 7. CDR3 length: 15 amino acids. Germline CDR1 reads SGHTA; CDR2 reads FQGNSA. The CDR3 coding sequence is TGTGCCAGCAGCTCCGACAGGGCGGGAAACTATGGCTACACCTTC. Encoded protein: CASSSDRAGNYGYTF. Full variable domain (outside the CDR3, taken from reference TRBV7-2 and TRBJ1-2): GAGVSQSPSNKVTEKGKDVELRCDPISGHTALYWYRQSLGQGLEFLIYFQGNSAPDKSGLPSDRFSAERTGGSVSTLTIQRTQQEDSAVYLCASSSDRAGNYGYTFGSGTRLTVV.

The chain has TRBV12-3 or TRBV12-4 and TRBJ1-6, with D possibly matching TRBD1 (5 bases). The CDR3 loop spans 14 amino acids. Trimming removed 5 bases from V and 6 bases from J, with 11 bases in between. CDR3 bases: TGTGCCAGCAGTCGCACCAGGGTTAATTCACCCCTCCACTTT. Amino acid sequence: CASSRTRVNSPLHF.

The chain has TRBV18 and TRBJ2-1; perhaps D is TRBD1 or TRBD2 (5 bases each). V lost 3 bases and J lost 7, with 22 bases in between. Germline V gives CDR1 KGHSH, CDR2 LQKENI. The CDR3 totals 17 residues. CDR3 protein: CASSPRTSTSGGNEQFF. For the CDR3, the DNA is TGTGCCAGCTCACCCCGGACATCGACGAGCGGTGGGAATGAGCAGTTCTTC.

This CDR3 reads CASSPGRETNYGYTF. The CDR3 region has the DNA TGTGCCAGCAGCCCAGGCAGGGAAACTAACTATGGCTACACCTTC. The chain is built from TRBV7-9 and TRBJ1-2; D is possibly TRBD1 (5 bases). Germline lookup yields CDR1 SEHNR and CDR2 FQNEAQ (reference sequence). This CDR3 region has 15 residues. Between the trimmed V and J ends, which lost 5 bases and 0 bases, there was a span of 13 bases. Variable domain in full (rest from reference TRBV7-9 and TRBJ1-2): DTGVSQNPRHKITKRGQNVTFRCDPISEHNRLYWYRQTLGQGPEFLTYFQNEAQLEKSRLLSDRFSAERPKGSFSTLEIQRTEQGDSAMYLCASSPGRETNYGYTFGSGTRLTVV.

This clonotype was observed a single time. The chain couples TRBV12-3 or TRBV12-4 to TRBJ1-5; D perhaps matches TRBD1 (5 bases). Trimming took 5 bases from V and 7 from J, leaving 15 bases between them. CDR3 length: 14 residues. The CDR3 here is CASSVEGVEQPQHF. The DNA for the CDR3 is TGTGCCAGCAGTGTAGAAGGGGTAGAACAGCCCCAGCATTTT.

This clonotype was counted a few times. This chain joins TRBV10-1 and TRBJ2-5; 7 bases fit TRBD1. With V trimmed by 0 bases and J by 1 base, 11 bases remained unmatched. Germline values: CDR1 WNHNN, CDR2 SYGVQD (reference sequence). The CDR3 length is 18 residues. CDR3 loop: CASSESSRGRQGQETQYF. Here the CDR3 DNA reads TGCGCCAGCAGTGAGTCGTCTAGGGGGCGACAAGGCCAAGAGACCCAGTACTTC.

V usage is TRBV29-1 and J usage is TRBJ1-4; D gene unclear. V lost 6 bases and J lost 7, with 9 bases in between. There are 11 residues in the CDR3. Per the germline V gene, CDR1 is SQVTM and CDR2 is ANQGSEA. The CDR3 DNA follows: TGCAGCGTCCGACAAGGTGAAAAACTGTTTTTT. Amino acid sequence: CSVRQGEKLFF. The full variable domain, in which reference TRBV29-1 and TRBJ1-4 provide the parts outside the CDR3, is SAVISQKPSRDICQRGTSLTIQCQVDSQVTMMFWYRQQPGQSLTLIATANQGSEATYESGFVIDKFPISRPNLTFSTLTVSNMSPEDSSIYLCSVRQGEKLFFGSGTQLSVL.

CDR3 loop: CASSPPRDRGNGYTF. The CDR3, as DNA: TGTGCCAGCAGTCCCCCCCGGGACAGGGGGAATGGCTACACCTTC. This chain joins TRBV6-6 and TRBJ1-2, with TRBD1 identical over 11 bases. Germline CDR1 reads MNHNY; CDR2 reads SVGAGI (reference sequence). The CDR3 totals 15 residues. After removal of 5 bases from V and 6 bases from J, the junction contained 8 bases not matched to a gene.

The rearrangement links TRBV29-1 to TRBJ2-3, with D uncertain. The CDR3 covers 13 residues. V was trimmed by 6 bases and J by 1 base, leaving 11 bases between them. The germline V gene encodes CDR1 SQVTM and CDR2 ANQGSEA. The CDR3 region is CSVTRDRTDTQYF. For the CDR3, the DNA is TGCAGCGTCACACGAGATCGCACAGATACGCAGTATTTT.

V and J are TRBV5-1 and TRBJ2-7; possibly TRBD2 for D (5 bases). V was shortened by 2 bases and J by 1 base, with 13 bases between the two germline ends. The length of the CDR3 is 15 residues. Germline CDR1 and CDR2: SGHRS and YFSETQ. The CDR3 DNA is TGCGCCAGCAGCTTATCCGGGGTGGGTTCCTACGAGCAGTACTTC. It codes for CASSLSGVGSYEQYF. The complete variable domain, with remaining parts taken from reference TRBV5-1 and TRBJ2-7, reads KAGVTQTPRYLIKTRGQQVTLSCSPISGHRSVSWYQQTPGQGLQFLFEYFSETQRNKGNFPGRFSGRQFSNSRSEMNVSTLELGDSALYLCASSLSGVGSYEQYFGPGTRLTVT.

This clonotype was counted a few times. The chain is built from TRBV21-1 and TRBJ2-1; the DNA was not compared with TRBD1, the D call given in the table. TRBV21-1 represents a pseudogene. CDR3 size: 13 residues. The CDR3: CASRDSPYNEQFF. CDR3 coding DNA: TGTGCCAGCCGGGACAGCCCCTACAATGAGCAGTTCTTC.

With respect to this clonotype: The junction departs from the called germline gene at one end, perhaps through a read error. The chain uses TRBV11-3 and TRBJ2-4; D is perhaps TRBD1 or TRBD2 (5 bases each). Germline CDR1 is SGHNT and CDR2 is YENEEA. The CDR3 sequence is 15 residues long. The CDR3 spells CASSPREGRPYEQHF. The CDR3 DNA sequence: TGTGCCAGCAGCCCTAGAGAGGGGCGACCCTACGAGCAGCACTTC.

The V gene is TRBV6-5, the J gene TRBJ2-1, with 11 bases identical to TRBD1. The CDR3 has 16 amino acids. Germline CDR1 is MNHEY and CDR2 is SVGAGI. The V gene end was trimmed by 0 bases and the J gene end by 4 bases; junction bases not matched to a gene: 2. CDR3 DNA sequence: TGTGCCAGCAGTTACTCGGGGACAGGGGGTTACAATGAGCAGTTCTTC. Translated, it gives CASSYSGTGGYNEQFF.

CDR3 residues: CASSIGRLAAYEQYF. The CDR3 DNA is TGTGCCAGCAGCATAGGAAGACTAGCGGCCTACGAGCAGTACTTC. J is TRBJ2-7 and V is TRBV9; 9 bases match TRBD2. This CDR3 spans 15 amino acids. Germline CDR1 SGDLS, CDR2 YYNGEE. V lost 4 bases and J lost 2; bases outside the gene matches: 7.

This rearrangement joins TRBV2 to TRBJ2-1, with TRBD2 as a possible D gene (5 bases). The germline V gene encodes CDR1 SNHLY and CDR2 FYNNEI. The length of the CDR3 is 14 residues. V gave up 3 bases and J gave up 8 bases, with 14 bases separating them. The CDR3, as DNA: TGTGCCAGCAGTGACGGGATCCTAAGCGATGAGCAGTTCTTC. The encoded protein is CASSDGILSDEQFF. Using reference TRBV2 and TRBJ2-1 for the parts outside the CDR3, the full variable domain is EPEVTQTPSHQVTQMGQEVILRCVPISNHLYFYWYRQILGQKVEFLVSFYNNEISEKSEIFDDQFSVERPDGSNFTLKIRSTKLEDSAMYFCASSDGILSDEQFFGPGTRLTVL.

This sequence joins TRBV6-1 and TRBJ2-3; 7 bases align to TRBD2. Germline CDR1 and CDR2: MNHNS and SASEGT. The trim removed 0 bases at V and 1 base at J, leaving 13 bases unmatched. The CDR3 runs 19 residues. The CDR3 DNA sequence: TGTGCCAGCAGTGAAGCCCGGCCGGGGGGATCTGCCCGCACAGATACGCAGTATTTT. It encodes CASSEARPGGSARTDTQYF.

This clonotype showed up just a few times. V usage is TRBV11-2 and J usage is TRBJ2-3, with 8 bases identical to TRBD2. CDR1 and CDR2 from the germline V gene are SGHAT and FQNNGV. The CDR3 sequence is 15 residues long. Trimming removed 5 bases from V and 8 bases from J; junction bases left unmatched: 12. CDR3 loop: CASSRLSGSVGTQYF. CDR3 DNA sequence: TGTGCCAGCAGCCGTCTCAGCGGGAGTGTTGGTACGCAGTATTTT. Drawing the rest from reference TRBV11-2 and TRBJ2-3, the complete variable domain is EAGVAQSPRYKIIEKRQSVAFWCNPISGHATLYWYQQILGQGPKLLIQFQNNGVVDDSQLPKDRFSAERLKGVDSTLKIQPAKLEDSAVYLCASSRLSGSVGTQYFGPGTRLTVL.

The chain carries TRBV9 and TRBJ2-1; D unclear. There are 13 residues in the CDR3. Per germline, CDR1 SGDLS and CDR2 YYNGEE. The germline V and J ends were trimmed by 3 bases and 6 bases, with 10 bases remaining between them. CDR3 sequence reads: CASSARLINEQFF. The CDR3 region has the DNA TGTGCCAGCAGCGCCCGCCTGATCAATGAGCAGTTCTTC.

The chain joins TRBV15 to TRBJ2-5; D could derive from TRBD1 or TRBD2 (6 bases each). The tail of the sequence fits TRBJ2-1 better, so the J call may be wrong. This CDR3 region has 15 residues. Germline CDR1 is LNHNV and CDR2 is YYDKDF (reference sequence). The CDR3: CATSRETGWGETQFF. As DNA, the CDR3 is TGTGCCACCAGCAGAGAAACAGGGTGGGGGGAGACCCAGTTCTTC.

The chain uses TRBV7-8 and TRBJ2-1, with D perhaps matching TRBD2 (6 bases). The CDR3 consists of 15 residues. V lost 5 bases and J 6 bases, leaving 17 bases between the germline ends. Germline CDR1 SGHVS, CDR2 FQNEAQ. The CDR3 sequence is CASSHGLHPSNEQFF. DNA for the CDR3: TGTGCCAGCAGCCACGGACTACATCCTTCCAATGAGCAGTTCTTC.

This chain joins TRBV20-1 and TRBJ2-1; TRBD1 might be the D (5 bases). Trimming stripped 3 bases from V and 0 bases from J, with 9 bases between. The CDR3 totals 14 residues. In germline, CDR1 is DFQATT, CDR2 SNEGSKA (reference sequence). CDR3 sequence: CSASAGISYNEQFF. The CDR3 DNA is TGCAGTGCTAGCGCAGGGATCTCCTACAATGAGCAGTTCTTC.

V is TRBV20-1 and J is TRBJ2-3; D possibly corresponds to TRBD2 (5 bases). Trimming took 0 bases from V and 6 from J, leaving 10 bases between them. The length of the CDR3 is 13 residues. Germline CDR1 and CDR2: DFQATT and SNEGSKA (reference sequence). The CDR3 region has the DNA TGCAGTGCTAGAGAGGTCGGGGAGGATACGCAGTATTTT. As protein: CSAREVGEDTQYF.

This clonotype appeared many times. The rearrangement links TRBV20-1 to TRBJ2-5, with D perhaps matching TRBD2 (6 bases). The CDR3 consists of 14 residues. Germline V CDR1 and CDR2: DFQATT, SNEGSKA (reference sequence). Trimming left V 2 bases short and J 3 bases short, with 13 bases between. In DNA form, the CDR3 reads TGCAGTGCTAGATGGGGGACTTCAAAAGAGACCCAGTACTTC. Translating it yields CSARWGTSKETQYF.

The chain couples TRBV4-1 to TRBJ1-2; D is ambiguous. Germline-derived CDR1 and CDR2 are MGHRA and YSYEKL. The V end was cut by 0 bases, the J end by 7 bases, with 15 bases between. CDR3 length: 15 residues. CDR3 sequence (DNA): TGCGCCAGCAGCCAAGAACCCAGGAGCGTAAGTGGCTACACCTTC. Amino acids: CASSQEPRSVSGYTF.

This sequence joins TRBV5-6 and TRBJ2-1; D remains ambiguous. Germline values: CDR1 SGHDT, CDR2 YYEEEE. This CDR3 comprises 14 residues. Trimming took 1 base from V and 3 from J, leaving 8 bases between them. The CDR3: CASSLLRHYNEQFF. CDR3 nucleotides: TGTGCCAGCAGCTTGCTTAGACACTACAATGAGCAGTTCTTC.